A selection of T cell receptor beta chains follows, all from one sample in a study of T cell repertoires in cytomegalovirus infection. No antigen has been assigned to these receptors. Using its own MiXCR run on the reads, TCRdb lists one record per CDR3 protein. The top ten hold more than 13% of the sample, which has about 900,000 distinct CDR3 sequences, around 30% seen once. Material: cultured CD8+ T cells from PBMCs, obtained from culture after CMV antigen stimulation. These receptors all stem from a human donor in good health (CMV status not recorded). Some clones in this sample may be carry-over from other donors' samples. The CDR3 runs from the conserved cysteine through the conserved F or W. The order of the fields is J gene, clone size, D gene, V gene, CDR3 DNA, CDR3 protein. The D gene is left open where the match is weak. The size field is filled for only some rows; it gives once, few, many or a size class.

>TRBJ1-2|many|NA|TRBV12-3/TRBV12-4
TGTGCCAGCAGTTTAGCGCAGGGGAGTTATGGCTACACCTTC
CASSLAQGSYGYTF
>TRBJ2-4|NA|NA|TRBV7-6
TGTGCCAGCAGCTTAGAACGGGGCGTGGACATTCAGTACTTC
CASSLERGVDIQYF
>TRBJ1-2|NA|TRBD1|TRBV6-1
TGTGCCAGCAGTGAATGGGACAGGACTACTAACTATGGCTACACCTTC
CASSEWDRTTNYGYTF
>TRBJ1-5|few|TRBD1|TRBV10-3
TGTGCCATCAGTGAGTCCTCCCGGGACAGGGTTCAGCCCCAGCATTTT
CAISESSRDRVQPQHF
>TRBJ2-1|many|TRBD2|TRBV7-8
TGTGCCAGCAGCCCCAGACTAGCGGGCTCCTACAATGAGCAGTTCTTC
CASSPRLAGSYNEQFF
>TRBJ1-5|NA|NA|TRBV27
TGTGCCAGCAGAGTGACAGGTTCCCATCAGCCCCAGCATTTT
CASRVTGSHQPQHF
>TRBJ2-5|NA|NA|TRBV18
TGTGCCAGCTCACTGACCGGCGCTTCGTACCAAGAGACCCAGTACTTC
CASSLTGASYQETQYF
>TRBJ1-1|NA|TRBD1|TRBV29-1
TGCAGCGTTGAAGCTTGGACAGGGGGCCTCGGCACTGAAGCTTTCTTT
CSVEAWTGGLGTEAFF
>TRBJ2-4|many|NA|TRBV7-2
TGTGCCAGCAGCTTAGGAGGGTTATCCAAAAACATTCAGTACTTC
CASSLGGLSKNIQYF
>TRBJ2-3|few|TRBD1|TRBV24-1
TGTGCCACCAGTGGCTCAGGGACAGACCATTTTGGTGCAGATACGCAGTATTTT
CATSGSGTDHFGADTQYF
>TRBJ2-1|few|NA|TRBV27
TGTGCCAGCAGTTTATCGGGGGGGGGGCGTTACAATGAGCAGTTCTTC
CASSLSGGGRYNEQFF
>TRBJ2-4|NA|TRBD2|TRBV27
TGTGCCAGCAGCGCCGGGGCTAGCGGGGGCAAAAACATTCAGTACTTC
CASSAGASGGKNIQYF
>TRBJ1-4|NA|TRBD1|TRBV20-1
TGCAGTGCTAGCGGCCACAGGGGGCTTAATGAAAAACTGTTTTTT
CSASGHRGLNEKLFF
>TRBJ2-3|NA|NA|TRBV11-1
TGTGCCAGCACCCCTTCCTTTGGCACAGATACGCAGTATTTT
CASTPSFGTDTQYF
>TRBJ1-1|many|TRBD1|TRBV7-2
TGTGCCAGCAGCTTCCGCCCCGGGACAGGGGATTCTGAAGCTTTCTTT
CASSFRPGTGDSEAFF
>TRBJ2-7|NA|NA|TRBV7-6
TGTGCCAGCAGCCTAGGGGTAATGGGGTACGAGCAGTACTTC
CASSLGVMGYEQYF
>TRBJ1-2|NA|TRBD1|TRBV27
TGTGCCAGCAGTTTCCCAGGGGGCTCTGGCTACACCTTC
CASSFPGGSGYTF
>TRBJ2-3|NA|NA|TRBV27
TGTGCCAGCAGTTTAACCCTAGCCCTGGGAGATACGCAGTATTTT
CASSLTLALGDTQYF
>TRBJ2-4|few|TRBD1|TRBV29-1
TGCAGCGTTGAAATGACAGGGGAATCCAAAAACATTCAGTACTTC
CSVEMTGESKNIQYF
>TRBJ2-1|many|TRBD2|TRBV19
TGTGCCAGTAGTATCTCGGGGGGGGGGGCCCCTCAGTTCTTC
CASSISGGGAPQFF
>TRBJ1-2|NA|TRBD1|TRBV6-6
TGTGCCAGCAGTTACCTCGGGACAGGGGAAGGCTACACCTTC
CASSYLGTGEGYTF
>TRBJ2-1|NA|NA|TRBV6-5
TGTGCCACCAGTTATGACACATATTACAATGAGCAGTTCTTC
CATSYDTYYNEQFF
>TRBJ1-1|NA|NA|TRBV6-2/TRBV6-3
TGTGCCAGCCGAAGGGAGGGGCTCGGTCGGACTGAAGCTTTCTTT
CASRREGLGRTEAFF
>TRBJ2-3|few|TRBD1|TRBV11-2
TGTGCCAGCAGCTCCACGGACAGGGGAGGCACAGATACGCAGTATTTT
CASSSTDRGGTDTQYF
>TRBJ2-6|once|NA|TRBV19
TGTGCCAGTAGTATAGGGAACGGAAACGTCCTGACTTTC
CASSIGNGNVLTF
>TRBJ1-2|many|NA|TRBV7-2
TGTGCCAGCAGCTTAGTCATCCGGGAAGCGACCTTC
CASSLVIREATF
>TRBJ2-1|few|TRBD1|TRBV7-9
TGTGCCAGCAGCTTCGGCAGGGGGAACTACAATGAGCAGTTCTTC
CASSFGRGNYNEQFF
>TRBJ2-2|once|TRBD1|TRBV7-3
TGTGCCAGCAGCTTTCGGGACAGGGTTTTTGGGAACATCGGGGAGCTGTTTTTT
CASSFRDRVFGNIGELFF
>TRBJ2-3|NA|TRBD2|TRBV7-9
TGTGCCAGCAGCTCCCGTAGCGGGGGAGCTTCAGATACGCAGTATTTT
CASSSRSGGASDTQYF
>TRBJ2-3|few|NA|TRBV19
TGTGCCAGTAGTCCCTCCCCGGGCCCAACGTCAGATACGCAGTATTTT
CASSPSPGPTSDTQYF
>TRBJ2-3|NA|TRBD1|TRBV5-5
TGTGCCAGCAGGCCAACAAGGGGGCCGGCCCACACAGATACGCAGTATTTT
CASRPTRGPAHTDTQYF
>TRBJ2-7|few|NA|TRBV6-8
TGTGCCAGCAGTTACTCGTGGGGGGAAGGGACCTACGAGCAGTACTTC
CASSYSWGEGTYEQYF
>TRBJ2-1|once|NA|TRBV18
TGTGCCAGCTCACCACGCGGGGACACCTCCTACAATGAGCAGTTCTTC
CASSPRGDTSYNEQFF
>TRBJ2-1|many|NA|TRBV7-2
TGTGCCAGCAGCTTAGTCAACCACCCGATGACTTTC
CASSLVNHPMTF
>TRBJ1-6|few|TRBD1|TRBV10-3
TGTGCCATCAGTGAGTCTGGGACAGGGGGTCGTTCACCCCTCCACTTT
CAISESGTGGRSPLHF
>TRBJ2-1|NA|NA|TRBV24-1
TGTGCCACCAGTGATTTGGCGGACCAATCCTACAATGAGCAGTTCTTC
CATSDLADQSYNEQFF
>TRBJ2-1|NA|TRBD2|TRBV7-9
TGTGCCAGCAGCCCCCGATCGACGGGGGGGCTCAATGAGCAGTTCTTC
CASSPRSTGGLNEQFF
>TRBJ1-1|few|TRBD1|TRBV6-6
TGTGCCAGCAGTCTCAAAGGGACAGCCTACACTGAAGCTTTCTTT
CASSLKGTAYTEAFF
>TRBJ2-2|NA|NA|TRBV28
TGTGCCAGCACGTCCAAGGGCAGGGCAACCGGGGAGCTGTTTTTT
CASTSKGRATGELFF
>TRBJ1-4|NA|TRBD1|TRBV5-6
TGTGCCAGCAGCGATACAGGGGGATTAGCTAATGAAAAACTGTTTTTT
CASSDTGGLANEKLFF
>TRBJ2-1|NA|NA|TRBV19
TGTGCCAGTAGTATACGTGGCGGGGGCGTCGATGAGCAGTTCTTC
CASSIRGGGVDEQFF
>TRBJ2-1|NA|NA|TRBV7-6
TGTGCCAGCAGCTTTTCGGGCCGCGGCTCCTACAATGAGCAGTTCTTC
CASSFSGRGSYNEQFF
>TRBJ2-1|once|TRBD2|TRBV3-1
TGTGCCAGCAGCCGCTCTCTAGCGGGGAGCAACTCCTACAATGAGCAGTTCTTC
CASSRSLAGSNSYNEQFF
>TRBJ1-1|few|NA|TRBV19
TGTGCCAGTAGTATATCCCAGGACATGAACACTGAAGCTTTCTTT
CASSISQDMNTEAFF
>TRBJ2-5|many|NA|TRBV11-2
TGTGCCAGCAGCCTGTGGACAGAAGAGACCCAGTACTTC
CASSLWTEETQYF
>TRBJ1-5|NA|NA|TRBV7-9
TGTGCCAGCAGCAAGGTATCGAGCAATCAGCCCCAGCATTTT
CASSKVSSNQPQHF
>TRBJ2-3|many|NA|TRBV7-9
TGTGCCAGCAACCTTAGGGCCCCGGGCGGGGCTTCTACAGATACGCAGTATTTT
CASNLRAPGGASTDTQYF
>TRBJ2-1|NA|TRBD2|TRBV2
TGTGCCAGCACCCGGGGGGGGGAAAGAAATGAGCAGTTCTTC
CASTRGGERNEQFF
>TRBJ1-1|few|TRBD1|TRBV20-1
TGCAGTGCTAGAGAGTATCCAGGGGGAGGAGCTGAAGCTTTCTTT
CSAREYPGGGAEAFF
>TRBJ1-3|NA|NA|TRBV7-9
TGTGCCAGCAGCTTAGGACGGCTCGACACCATATATTTT
CASSLGRLDTIYF